This TCR beta chain was sequenced in a study of blood T cell repertoires in COVID-19. Study-level information: Samples representing acute and convalescent COVID-19 were sourced from the United States, Italy and Spain.

Trimming pared 2 bases from V and 5 bases from J, leaving 15 bases between. Germline V gene data show CDR1 as GTSNPN and CDR2 as SVGIG (reference sequence). The CDR3 covers 14 residues. Authors' data handling: Amplification with reference gene primers provided the estimates of nucleated cell counts. Only in-frame clones appear in the TCRdb table, and some are missing; sequencing was by immunoSEQ multiplex PCR. V and J calls and clone size are given by that table; D and trimming were obtained from the DNA. The table has about 250,000 clones, about 80% seen once. This clone has a single count. Sample: peripheral blood. This TCR derives from a man aged 50-59 years with active or convalescent COVID-19. V usage is TRBV30 and J usage is TRBJ1-2; D gene unclear. CDR3 loop: CAWSRQTDSYGYTF. The CDR3 DNA is TGTGCCTGGAGTAGGCAGACTGACTCTTATGGCTACACCTTC. The whole variable domain, filled in from reference TRBV30 and TRBJ1-2, reads SQTIHQWPATLVQPVGSPLSLECTVEGTSNPNLYWYRQAAGRGLQLLFYSVGIGQISSEVPQNLSASRPQDRQFILSSKKLLLSDSGFYLCAWSRQTDSYGYTFGSGTRLTVV.